A selection of T cell receptor beta chains follows, all from one sample in a study of cytomegalovirus exposure and HLA in healthy donors. The method was immunoSEQ multiplex PCR; TCRdb's version includes in-frame clones alone and lacks a portion of them. The data hold about 130,000 clones, with about two thirds observed a single time. Specimen: PBMCs. These receptors originate from a woman in her sixties in good health and CMV-seropositive. Both conserved end residues are trimmed from each CDR3. The D gene is left open where the match is weak.

V	length	D	CDR3
TRBV10-3	13	.	AISTDRGTNEKLF
TRBV2	13	.	ASSEARTGTDTQY
TRBV19	11	.	ASKPGVNQPQH
TRBV7-2	13	.	ASSLDLGQNTEAF
TRBV10-1	13	.	ASSESGTKGETQY
TRBV5-4	13	TRBD1	ASTVRDRGFYGYT
TRBV10-1	15	TRBD1	ASQEHVPGQGEGEQY
TRBV11-2	15	TRBD1	ASSRGGLGQGFGGYT
TRBV19	13	.	ASSQGAMNTGELF
TRBV5-1	11	TRBD1	ASRPGTAYGYT
TRBV6-5	11	.	ASSYWAGQPQH
TRBV7-9	14	.	ASSLRGAGDQETQY
TRBV11-2	10	.	ASGARNTEAF
TRBV5-8	11	.	ASSLRGNTEAF
TRBV18	14	TRBD1	ASSPSGTGNNQPQH
TRBV6-6	14	TRBD1	ASRPRTGTGAYEQY
TRBV7-9	13	.	ASSEVQGPGQPQH
TRBV10-3	12	.	AISPEGVDTEAF
TRBV29-1	10	.	SAGGYVETQY
TRBV2	14	.	ASSVGGGGLNEKLF
TRBV6-5	11	.	ASSQGLNTEAF
TRBV7-3	13	TRBD2	ASSLIGSGRDTQY
TRBV9	13	TRBD2	ASTRSGGDTDTQY
TRBV5-1	13	TRBD1	ASSLGGQGSEGYT
TRBV15	14	TRBD2	ATSRDGLADHNEQF
TRBV9	13	TRBD2	ASSLTRGGTDTQY
TRBV6-5	14	TRBD2	ASSYGAGGGTGELF
TRBV19	13	.	ASSLWEGYNSPLH
TRBV19	13	TRBD1	ASSMLDRGRTEAF
TRBV9	12	.	ASSVTGRNSPLH
TRBV10-1	13	.	ASSEDSNTVNEQF
TRBV5-1	12	TRBD1	ASSPGQRQETQY
TRBV15	15	TRBD2	ATSSPWVAGGSYEQY
TRBV25-1	12	.	ASSDARGRNTQY
TRBV10-1	13	.	ASKKSPEDTDTQY
TRBV10-3	11	.	AIMEGNGYGYT
TRBV2	10	.	ASRDTYSPLH
TRBV11-2	13	TRBD1	ASSLTGDGVYEQY
TRBV4-2	12	.	ASSPRGLEYGYT
TRBV7-9	14	TRBD1	ASSMGQGLKNGELF
TRBV13	13	.	ASSSPRGSGETQY
TRBV29-1	11	TRBD1	SVQGQGPKEQF
TRBV15	10	.	ATSRDLGEQF
TRBV2	13	.	ASSDGEQTNTEAF
TRBV13	13	.	ASSSPTVGVYGYT